This T cell receptor beta chain was found in a study of blood T cell repertoires in COVID-19. Looking at the study overall: T cells, B-cell-depleted T cells, or PBMCs supplied cDNA or gDNA.

Per the original data handling: How many nucleated cells were present was estimated from reference gene primer amplification. Sequenced by immunoSEQ multiplex PCR; TCRdb stores in-frame clones only, minus some. V, J and clone size derive from that table, while D and trimming were established from the DNA sequence. The data show 430,000 or so clones, roughly 90% seen once. The CDR3 loop spans 16 amino acids. After removal of 4 bases from V and 5 bases from J, the junction contained 8 bases not matched to a gene. Germline-derived CDR1 and CDR2 are SGHNT and YYREEE (reference sequence). This clone has only a few counts.

The source material was peripheral blood. The receptor's source is a man between 18 and 29 years old with COVID-19, enrolled during active disease. The chain has TRBV5-4 and TRBJ2-7, with 14 bases lining up with TRBD2. As DNA, the CDR3 is TGTGCCAGCAGCCCGCCGGGACTAGCGGGAGAAAACGAGCAGTACTTC. Protein product: CASSPPGLAGENEQYF.